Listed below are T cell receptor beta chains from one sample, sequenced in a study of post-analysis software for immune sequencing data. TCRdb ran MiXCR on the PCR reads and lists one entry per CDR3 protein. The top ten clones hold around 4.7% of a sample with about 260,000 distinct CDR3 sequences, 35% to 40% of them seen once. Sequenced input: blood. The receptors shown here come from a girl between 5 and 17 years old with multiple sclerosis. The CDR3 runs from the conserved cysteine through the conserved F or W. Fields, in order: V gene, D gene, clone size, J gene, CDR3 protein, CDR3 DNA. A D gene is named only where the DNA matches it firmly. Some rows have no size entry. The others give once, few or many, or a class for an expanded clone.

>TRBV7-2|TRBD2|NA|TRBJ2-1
CASSLEGLAGGWNEQFF
TGTGCCAGCAGCTTAGAGGGACTAGCGGGGGGGTGGAATGAGCAGTTCTTC
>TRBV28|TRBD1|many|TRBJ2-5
CASSPLDREETQYF
TGTGCCAGCAGTCCCCTCGACAGGGAAGAGACCCAGTACTTC
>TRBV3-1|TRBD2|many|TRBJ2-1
CASSPPGSGGAVNEQFF
TGTGCCAGCAGCCCCCCGGGTAGCGGGGGGGCCGTGAATGAGCAGTTCTTC
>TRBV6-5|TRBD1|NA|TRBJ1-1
CASSYSRTGGRGEALF
TGTGCCAGCAGTTACAGTAGGACAGGGGGGAGAGGTGAAGCTCTCTTT
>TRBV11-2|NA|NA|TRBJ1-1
CASSLGLGGGIEAFF
TGTGCCAGCAGCTTAGGCCTAGGAGGGGGTATAGAAGCTTTCTTT
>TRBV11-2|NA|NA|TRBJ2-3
CASNRGFTGTQYF
TGTGCCAGCAACCGGGGGTTCACAGGTACGCAGTATTTT
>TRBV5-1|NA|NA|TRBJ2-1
CASSLEPMREQFF
TGCGCCAGCAGCTTGGAACCCATGCGTGAGCAGTTCTTC
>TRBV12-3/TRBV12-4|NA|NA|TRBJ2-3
CASMLTDTQYF
TGTGCCAGCATGTTAACAGATACGCAGTATTTT
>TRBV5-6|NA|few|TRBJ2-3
CASSLLSGRYTDTQYF
TGTGCCAGCAGCTTGTTGTCGGGGAGGTACACAGATACGCAGTATTTT
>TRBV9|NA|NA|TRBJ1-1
CASSVTALHTEAFF
TGTGCCAGCAGCGTCACAGCTCTCCACACTGAAGCTTTCTTT
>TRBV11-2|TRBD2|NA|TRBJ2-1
CASSLIGLGTNNEQFF
TGTGCCAGCAGCCTGATCGGTTTAGGGACTAACAATGAGCAGTTCTTC